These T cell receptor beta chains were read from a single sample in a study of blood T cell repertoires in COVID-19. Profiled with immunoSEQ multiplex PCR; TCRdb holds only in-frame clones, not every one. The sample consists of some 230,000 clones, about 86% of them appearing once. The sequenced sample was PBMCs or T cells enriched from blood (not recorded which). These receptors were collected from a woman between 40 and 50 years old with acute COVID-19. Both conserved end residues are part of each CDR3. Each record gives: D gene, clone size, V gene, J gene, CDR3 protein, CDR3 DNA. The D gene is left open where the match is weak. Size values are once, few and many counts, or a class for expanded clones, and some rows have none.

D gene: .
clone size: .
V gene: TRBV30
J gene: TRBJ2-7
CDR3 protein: CAWRGLTVGSYEQYF
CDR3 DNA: TGTGCCTGGAGGGGACTGACAGTCGGCTCCTACGAGCAGTACTTC

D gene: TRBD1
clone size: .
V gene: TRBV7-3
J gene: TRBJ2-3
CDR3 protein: CASSSIRDRSTDTQYF
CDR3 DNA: TGTGCCAGCAGCTCCATCCGGGACAGGTCCACAGATACGCAGTATTTT

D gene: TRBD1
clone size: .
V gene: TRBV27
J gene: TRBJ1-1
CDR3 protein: CASRRQGRTEAFF
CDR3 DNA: TGTGCCAGCAGACGACAGGGGAGAACTGAAGCTTTCTTT

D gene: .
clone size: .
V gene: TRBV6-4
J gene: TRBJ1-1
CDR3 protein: CASSDGLDTEAFF
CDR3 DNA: TGTGCCAGCAGTGACGGGCTGGACACTGAAGCTTTCTTT

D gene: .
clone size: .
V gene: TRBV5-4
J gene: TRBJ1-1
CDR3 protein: CASSLRGIPEAFF
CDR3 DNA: TGTGCCAGCAGCCTTAGGGGTATCCCTGAAGCTTTCTTT

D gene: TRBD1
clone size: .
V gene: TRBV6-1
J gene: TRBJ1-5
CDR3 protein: CASSEEGTGFSFNQPQHF
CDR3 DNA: TGTGCCAGCAGTGAAGAAGGGACAGGGTTTTCCTTCAATCAGCCCCAGCATTTT

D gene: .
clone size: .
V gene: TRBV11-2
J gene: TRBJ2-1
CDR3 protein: CASSPYNEQFF
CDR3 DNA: TGTGCCAGCAGCCCTTACAATGAGCAGTTCTTC

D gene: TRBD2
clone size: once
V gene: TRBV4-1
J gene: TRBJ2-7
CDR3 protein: CASSLAGSPSEQYF
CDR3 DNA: TGCGCCAGCAGTCTAGCGGGGTCCCCTAGCGAGCAGTACTTC

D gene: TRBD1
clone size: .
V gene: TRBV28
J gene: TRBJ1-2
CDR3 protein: CASSPFLGTVGQGAGYTF
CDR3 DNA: TGTGCCAGCAGCCCCTTCCTAGGGACAGTCGGACAGGGGGCTGGCTACACCTTC

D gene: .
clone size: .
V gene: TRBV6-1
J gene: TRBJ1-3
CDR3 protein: CASSEGGQTSSGNTIYF
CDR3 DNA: TGTGCCAGCAGTGAGGGTGGACAGACCAGCTCTGGAAACACCATATATTTT

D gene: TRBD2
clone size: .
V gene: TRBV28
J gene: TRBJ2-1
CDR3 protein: CASSLAGVSYNEQFF
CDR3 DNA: TGTGCCAGCAGTCTAGCGGGAGTGTCCTACAATGAGCAGTTCTTC

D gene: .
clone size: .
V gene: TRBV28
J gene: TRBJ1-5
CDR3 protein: CASRTPTSSNQPQHF
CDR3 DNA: TGTGCCAGCAGAACTCCGACAAGTAGCAATCAGCCCCAGCATTTT

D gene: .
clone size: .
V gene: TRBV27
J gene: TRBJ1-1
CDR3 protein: CASKSQGINTEAFF
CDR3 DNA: TGTGCCAGTAAATCGCAGGGGATCAACACTGAAGCTTTCTTT

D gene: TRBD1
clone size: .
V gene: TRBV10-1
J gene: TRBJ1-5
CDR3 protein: CASEGQFNQPQHF
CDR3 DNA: TGCGCCAGCGAGGGACAGTTCAATCAGCCCCAGCATTTT

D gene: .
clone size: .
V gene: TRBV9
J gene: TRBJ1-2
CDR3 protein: CASSVEGLGYGYTF
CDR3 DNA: TGTGCCAGCAGCGTAGAGGGGCTTGGCTATGGCTACACCTTC

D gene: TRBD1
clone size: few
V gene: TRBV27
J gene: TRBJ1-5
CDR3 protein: CASSPRTGVVQPQHF
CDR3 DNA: TGTGCCAGCAGTCCGCGCACAGGGGTAGTTCAGCCCCAGCATTTT

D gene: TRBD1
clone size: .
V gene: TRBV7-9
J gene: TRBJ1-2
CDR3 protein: CASSFPDRDPSHYGYTF
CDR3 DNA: TGTGCCAGCAGCTTCCCGGACAGGGACCCAAGCCACTATGGCTACACCTTC

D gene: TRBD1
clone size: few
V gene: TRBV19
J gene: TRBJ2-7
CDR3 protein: CASRDRDSPYEQYF
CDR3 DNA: TGTGCCAGTAGAGATCGGGACAGCCCCTACGAGCAGTACTTC

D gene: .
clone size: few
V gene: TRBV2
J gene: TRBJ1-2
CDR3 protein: CASSGAQSSPLGYTF
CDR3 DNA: TGTGCCAGCAGTGGAGCCCAGTCCTCTCCTCTTGGCTACACCTTC

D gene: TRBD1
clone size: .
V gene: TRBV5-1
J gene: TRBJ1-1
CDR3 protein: CASSSGTGMNTEAFF
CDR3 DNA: TGCGCCAGCAGCTCCGGGACAGGGATGAACACTGAAGCTTTCTTT

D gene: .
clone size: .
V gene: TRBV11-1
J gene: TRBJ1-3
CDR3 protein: CASSVAGNTIYF
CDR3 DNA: TGTGCCAGCAGCGTCGCTGGAAACACCATATATTTT

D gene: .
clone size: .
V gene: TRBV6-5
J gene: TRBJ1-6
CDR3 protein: CASNSGVDYNSPLHF
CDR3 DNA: TGTGCCAGCAACTCGGGAGTAGACTATAATTCACCCCTCCACTTT

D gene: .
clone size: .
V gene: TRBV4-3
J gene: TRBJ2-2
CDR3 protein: CASSQDWSTPRTGELFF
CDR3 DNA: TGCGCCAGCAGCCAAGATTGGAGTACCCCGAGGACCGGGGAGCTGTTTTTT

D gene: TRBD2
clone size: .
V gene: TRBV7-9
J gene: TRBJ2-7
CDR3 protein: CASRRAGANEQYF
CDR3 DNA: TGTGCCAGCAGGAGAGCGGGGGCGAACGAGCAGTACTTC

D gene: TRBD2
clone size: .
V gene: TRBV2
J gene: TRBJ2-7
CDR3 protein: CASSAAGGIQFSYEQYF
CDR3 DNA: TGTGCCAGCAGTGCGGCGGGGGGTATCCAATTCTCCTACGAGCAGTACTTC

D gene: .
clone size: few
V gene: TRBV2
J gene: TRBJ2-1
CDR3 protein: CASSESLLQGDNEQFF
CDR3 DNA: TGTGCCAGCAGTGAAAGCCTGCTACAGGGTGATAATGAGCAGTTCTTC

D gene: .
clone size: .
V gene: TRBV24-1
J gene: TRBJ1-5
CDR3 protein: CATSEAGEYSNQPQHF
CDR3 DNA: TGTGCCACCAGTGAAGCAGGGGAGTATAGCAATCAGCCCCAGCATTTT

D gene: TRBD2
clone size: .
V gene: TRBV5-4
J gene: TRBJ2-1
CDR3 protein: CASSLGTSGNYNEQFF
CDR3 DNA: TGTGCCAGCAGCTTGGGGACTAGCGGGAACTACAATGAGCAGTTCTTC

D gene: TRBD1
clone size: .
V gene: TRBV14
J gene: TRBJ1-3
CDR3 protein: CASSPDRVSGNTIYF
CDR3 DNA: TGTGCCAGCAGCCCTGACAGGGTATCTGGAAACACCATATATTTT

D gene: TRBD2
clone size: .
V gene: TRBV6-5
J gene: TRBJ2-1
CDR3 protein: CASRTSGGDEQFF
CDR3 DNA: TGTGCCAGCAGAACTAGCGGGGGGGATGAGCAGTTCTTC

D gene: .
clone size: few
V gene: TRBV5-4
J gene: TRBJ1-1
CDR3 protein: CASSHAGDPEAFF
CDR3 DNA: TGTGCCAGCAGCCACGCAGGGGACCCTGAAGCTTTCTTT

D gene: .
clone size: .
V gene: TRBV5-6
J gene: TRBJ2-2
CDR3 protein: CASSLESGSAGELFF
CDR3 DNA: TGTGCCAGCAGCTTGGAATCCGGGAGTGCCGGGGAGCTGTTTTTT

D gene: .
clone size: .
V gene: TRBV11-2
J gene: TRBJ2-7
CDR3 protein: CASSLEFQGNEQYF
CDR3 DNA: TGTGCCAGCAGCTTAGAATTTCAGGGAAACGAGCAGTACTTC

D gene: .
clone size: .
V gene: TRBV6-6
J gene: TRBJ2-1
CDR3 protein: CASKMGANEQFF
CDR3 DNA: TGTGCCAGCAAGATGGGGGCGAATGAGCAGTTCTTC

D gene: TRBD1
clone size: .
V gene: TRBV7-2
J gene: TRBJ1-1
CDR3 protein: CASSSDRGRTEAFF
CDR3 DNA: TGTGCCAGCAGCTCGGACAGGGGTAGGACTGAAGCTTTCTTT

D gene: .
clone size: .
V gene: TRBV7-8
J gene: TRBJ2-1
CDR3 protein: CASSLNYWRVLFF
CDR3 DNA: TGTGCCAGCAGCTTGAACTACTGGAGGGTTCTGTTCTTC

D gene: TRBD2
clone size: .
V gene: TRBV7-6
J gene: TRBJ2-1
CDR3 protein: CASSLGTSGTGKFF
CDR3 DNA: TGTGCCAGCAGCTTAGGGACTAGCGGGACGGGAAAGTTCTTC

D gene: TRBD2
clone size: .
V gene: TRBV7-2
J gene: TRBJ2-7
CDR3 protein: CASSHTQISGTSYEQYF
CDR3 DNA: TGTGCCAGCAGCCACACACAAATTAGCGGGACCTCCTACGAGCAGTACTTC